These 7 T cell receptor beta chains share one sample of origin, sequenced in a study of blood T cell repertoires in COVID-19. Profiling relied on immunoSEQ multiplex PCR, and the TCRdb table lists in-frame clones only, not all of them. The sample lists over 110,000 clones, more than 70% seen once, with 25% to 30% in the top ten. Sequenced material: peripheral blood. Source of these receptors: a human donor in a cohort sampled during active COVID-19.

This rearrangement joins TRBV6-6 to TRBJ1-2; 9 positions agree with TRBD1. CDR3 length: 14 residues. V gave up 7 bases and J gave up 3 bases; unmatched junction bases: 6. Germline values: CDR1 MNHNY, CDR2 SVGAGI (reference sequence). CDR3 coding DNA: TGTGCCAGCATTAAAGACAGGGGGGACTATGGCTACACCTTC. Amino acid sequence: CASIKDRGDYGYTF.

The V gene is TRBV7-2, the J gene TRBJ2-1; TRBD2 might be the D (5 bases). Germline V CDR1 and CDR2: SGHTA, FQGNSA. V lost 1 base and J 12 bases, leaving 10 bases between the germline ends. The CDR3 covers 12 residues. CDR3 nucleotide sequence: TGTGCCAGCAGCTTAGTCCTAGCAAGGCAGTTCTTC. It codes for CASSLVLARQFF.

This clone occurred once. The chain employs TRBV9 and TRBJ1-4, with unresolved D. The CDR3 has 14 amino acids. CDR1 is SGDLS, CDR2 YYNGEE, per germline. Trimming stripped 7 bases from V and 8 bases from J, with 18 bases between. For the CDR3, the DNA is TGTGCCAGCGCCCGAGACAACGCCGACGAAAAACTGTTTTTT. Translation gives CASARDNADEKLFF.

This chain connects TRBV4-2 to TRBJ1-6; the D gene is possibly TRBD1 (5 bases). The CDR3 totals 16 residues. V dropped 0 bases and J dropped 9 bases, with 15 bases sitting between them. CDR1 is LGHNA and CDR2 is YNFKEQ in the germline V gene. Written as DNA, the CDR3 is TGTGCCAGCAGCCAAGATGGAGGGAGCGGGGGTTCACCCCTCCACTTT. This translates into CASSQDGGSGGSPLHF.

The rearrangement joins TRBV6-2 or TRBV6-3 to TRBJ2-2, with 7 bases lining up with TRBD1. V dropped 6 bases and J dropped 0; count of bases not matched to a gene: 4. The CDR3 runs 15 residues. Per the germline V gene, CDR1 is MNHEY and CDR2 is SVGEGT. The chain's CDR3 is CASSQGQPNTGELFF. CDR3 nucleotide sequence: TGTGCCAGCAGCCAGGGACAGCCGAACACCGGGGAGCTGTTTTTT.

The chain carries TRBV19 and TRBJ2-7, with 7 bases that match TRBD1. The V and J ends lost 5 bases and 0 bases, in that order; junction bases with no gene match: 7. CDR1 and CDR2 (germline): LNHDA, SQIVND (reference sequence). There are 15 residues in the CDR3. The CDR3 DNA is TGTGCCAGTAGTCCCGACAGGGACCTCTCCTACGAGCAGTACTTC. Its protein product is CASSPDRDLSYEQYF.

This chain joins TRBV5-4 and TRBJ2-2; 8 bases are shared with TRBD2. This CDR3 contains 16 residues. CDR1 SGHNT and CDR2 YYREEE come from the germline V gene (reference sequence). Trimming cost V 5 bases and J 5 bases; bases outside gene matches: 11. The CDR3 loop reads CASSKAGGARTGELFF. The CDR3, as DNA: TGTGCCAGCAGTAAGGCCGGGGGGGCGCGGACCGGGGAGCTGTTTTTT. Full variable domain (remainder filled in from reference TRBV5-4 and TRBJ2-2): ETGVTQSPTHLIKTRGQQVTLRCSSQSGHNTVSWYQQALGQGPQFIFQYYREEENGRGNFPPRFSGLQFPNYSSELNVNALELDDSALYLCASSKAGGARTGELFFGEGSRLTVL.